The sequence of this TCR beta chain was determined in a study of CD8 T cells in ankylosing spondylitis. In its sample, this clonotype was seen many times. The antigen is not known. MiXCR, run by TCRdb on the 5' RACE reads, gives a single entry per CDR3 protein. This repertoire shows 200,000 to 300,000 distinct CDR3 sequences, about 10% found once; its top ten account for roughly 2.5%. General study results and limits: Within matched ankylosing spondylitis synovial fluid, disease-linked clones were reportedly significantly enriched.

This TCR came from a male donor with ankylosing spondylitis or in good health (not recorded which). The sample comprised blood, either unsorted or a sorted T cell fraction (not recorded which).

The CDR3 DNA reads TGCGCCAGCAGCCCCCCCCTAGCGACCCGCACAGATACGCAGTATTTT. Translated, it gives CASSPPLATRTDTQYF. J is TRBJ2-3 and V is TRBV4-1; D might be TRBD2 (6 bases). This CDR3 is 16 amino acids long. The germline CDR1 and CDR2 sequences are MGHRA and YSYEKL. V lost 4 bases to trimming and J lost 1 base, with 15 bases between them.